This T cell receptor beta chain originates from a study of CD8 T cells in ankylosing spondylitis. One entry per CDR3 protein, called by TCRdb with MiXCR from the 5' RACE reads. In the table there are about 160,000 distinct CDR3 sequences, 44% of which are singletons. Trimming stripped 7 bases from V and 3 bases from J, with 22 bases between. There are 16 residues in the CDR3. Germline values: CDR1 MNHEY, CDR2 SMNVEV (reference sequence). The sequenced sample was synovial fluid, either unsorted or a sorted T cell fraction (not recorded which). This chain connects TRBV27 to TRBJ2-7; a weak D match, TRBD2 (6 bases). The receptor comes from a male donor with ankylosing spondylitis. The CDR3 protein is CASKSGITGSDYEQYF. The CDR3, as DNA: TGTGCCAGCAAATCGGGTATTACCGGGAGCGACTACGAGCAGTACTTC.